This T cell receptor (beta chain) was identified during a study of cytomegalovirus exposure and HLA in healthy donors. The germline CDR1 and CDR2 sequences are SEHNR and FQNEAQ (reference sequence). The ends were cut back, 5 bases at V and 5 bases at J, with 14 bases in the middle. The CDR3 runs to 14 residues. Amplification used 60 Vbeta primers and 13 Jbeta primers. Assay: immunoSEQ multiplex PCR; the TCRdb copy retains only in-frame clones and omits some. The data hold about 230,000 clones, with 70% to 90% observed a single time. Sequencing used PBMCs. The clonotype originates from a girl aged 2 to 9 in good health and CMV-seronegative. The rearrangement joins TRBV7-9 to TRBJ2-3; TRBD1 might be the D (6 bases). Written as DNA, the CDR3 is TGTGCCAGCAGCAGGGGGACCATCGGAGATACGCAGTATTTT. Its translation is CASSRGTIGDTQYF. The entire variable domain, with the rest obtained from reference TRBV7-9 and TRBJ2-3, is as follows: DTGVSQNPRHKITKRGQNVTFRCDPISEHNRLYWYRQTLGQGPEFLTYFQNEAQLEKSRLLSDRFSAERPKGSFSTLEIQRTEQGDSAMYLCASSRGTIGDTQYFGPGTRLTVL.